These 30 T cell receptor beta chains were all obtained from the same sample, sequenced in a study of cytomegalovirus exposure and HLA in healthy donors. In the PCR, 60 Vbeta and 13 Jbeta primers were used. Profiling relied on immunoSEQ multiplex PCR, and the TCRdb table lists in-frame clones only, not all of them. The sample consists of 150,000 to 250,000 clones, 82% of them appearing once. Sequencing was carried out using PBMCs. The receptors derive from a boy aged 2 to 10 in good health and CMV-seronegative.

The chain uses TRBV27 and TRBJ2-2; possibly TRBD2 for D (5 bases). This CDR3 has 13 residues. The V end was cut by 1 base, the J end by 6 bases, with 6 bases between. Per germline, CDR1 MNHEY and CDR2 SMNVEV (reference sequence). The chain's CDR3 is CASSLLDSGELFF. DNA for the CDR3: TGTGCCAGCAGTTTATTGGACTCCGGGGAGCTGTTTTTT.

This sequence joins TRBV25-1 and TRBJ1-2; D call uncertain. The CDR3 loop spans 16 amino acids. CDR1 is MGHDK and CDR2 is SYGVNS in the germline V gene. The V and J ends lost 3 bases and 3 bases respectively, with 17 bases between them. CDR3 sequence (DNA): TGTGCCAGCAGTGAGGTGACATCGGATCGGTACTATGGCTACACCTTC. This codes for CASSEVTSDRYYGYTF.

This chain links TRBV9 with TRBJ2-5, with 8 bases that match TRBD2. This CDR3 is 15 amino acids long. Germline lookup yields CDR1 SGDLS and CDR2 YYNGEE. V was pared by 1 base and J by 5 bases, with 7 bases of the junction left unmatched. CDR3 sequence: CASSVPAGGGETQYF. The DNA for the CDR3 is TGTGCCAGCAGCGTACCGGCGGGGGGCGGGGAGACCCAGTACTTC.

The chain is built from TRBV11-2 and TRBJ2-5, with D maybe TRBD2 (5 bases). The J call may be mistaken, given a closer DNA end match to TRBJ2-7. CDR3 length: 13 amino acids. Germline V gene sequence: CDR1 SGHAT, CDR2 FQNNGV. This CDR3 reads CASSLDRDYEQYF. In DNA form, the CDR3 reads TGTGCCAGCAGCTTAGATCGGGACTACGAGCAGTACTTC.

This chain joins TRBV5-4 and TRBJ2-1, with D possibly being TRBD1 (5 bases). V shed 4 bases and J shed 5 bases, with 10 bases lying between them. This CDR3 region has 13 residues. Germline CDR1 reads SGHNT; CDR2 reads YYREEE (reference sequence). The CDR3 DNA reads as TGTGCCAGCAGCCCGGACATTAACAATGAGCAGTTCTTC. Protein product: CASSPDINNEQFF.

The chain combines TRBV7-2 with TRBJ2-3; the match to TRBD1 covers 10 bases. V dropped 4 bases and J dropped 4; count of bases not matched to a gene: 5. This CDR3 has 15 residues. Germline assignment: CDR1 SGHTA and CDR2 FQGNSA. In DNA, the CDR3 is TGTGCCAGCAGCTGGGGGACAGGGGAGGCAGATACGCAGTATTTT. Protein product: CASSWGTGEADTQYF.

The chain joins TRBV7-2 to TRBJ2-2; D call uncertain. V lost 0 bases and J 6 bases, leaving 5 bases between the germline ends. The CDR3 consists of 13 residues. Germline values: CDR1 SGHTA, CDR2 FQGNSA. The CDR3 sequence is CASSLAFAGELFF. The CDR3 region has the DNA TGTGCCAGCAGCTTAGCTTTCGCCGGGGAGCTGTTTTTT.

This chain connects TRBV4-2 to TRBJ2-3, with TRBD2 identical over 13 bases. This CDR3 is built from 19 residues. The V segment lost 4 bases and the J segment 0 bases; nucleotides outside the gene matches: 10. From germline, CDR1 is LGHNA and CDR2 YNFKEQ. CDR3 in DNA: TGTGCCAGCAGCCGCCTCCAGACTAGCGGGGGGACAAGCACAGATACGCAGTATTTT. The encoded protein is CASSRLQTSGGTSTDTQYF.

The gene calls are TRBV13 and TRBJ2-7, with 8 bases fitting TRBD1. The CDR3 loop spans 18 amino acids. V was pared by 5 bases and J by 3 bases, with 18 bases of the junction left unmatched. From germline, CDR1 is PRHDT and CDR2 FYEKMQ (reference sequence). The CDR3 reads CASSPGPTVRDRIYEQYF. The CDR3, as DNA: TGTGCCAGCAGCCCAGGCCCCACCGTCCGGGACAGGATCTACGAGCAGTACTTC.

J is TRBJ1-4 and V is TRBV5-1; 11 nucleotides agree with TRBD1. The CDR3 is 15 amino acids. V shed 8 bases and J 8 bases; nucleotides not matched to a gene: 11. Germline assignment: CDR1 SGHRS and CDR2 YFSETQ. The CDR3 sequence: CARGLGGQGAEKLFF. The DNA for the CDR3 is TGCGCCAGGGGCCTAGGCGGACAGGGGGCGGAAAAACTGTTTTTT.

J is TRBJ2-7 and V is TRBV13; D is perhaps TRBD2 (5 bases). The germline V gene has CDR1 PRHDT and CDR2 FYEKMQ (reference sequence). The CDR3 covers 12 residues. DNA for the CDR3: TGTGCGTCGGGCGGCGGGTACTACGAGCAGTACTTC. Its protein is CASGGGYYEQYF.

This clone was detected a few times. This chain uses TRBV27 with TRBJ1-2, with D maybe TRBD1 (5 bases). CDR3 length: 13 amino acids. Germline CDR1 and CDR2: MNHEY and SMNVEV (reference sequence). Trimming removed 7 bases at V and 0 bases at J, with 9 bases between. The CDR3 spells CASTTDSNYGYTF. The DNA of the CDR3 is TGTGCCAGCACGACAGACTCTAACTATGGCTACACCTTC.

V usage is TRBV2 and J usage is TRBJ2-7; 8 bases are shared with TRBD2. The CDR3 loop spans 15 amino acids. Germline trimming cut 6 bases from V and 0 bases from J; bases unmatched to any gene: 7. Germline loops: CDR1 SNHLY, CDR2 FYNNEI. The CDR3 DNA reads as TGTGCCAGCAGCGTTATTAGCGGGGCCTCCTACGAGCAGTACTTC. Its protein is CASSVISGASYEQYF.

The genes are TRBV4-3 and TRBJ2-7, with TRBD1 identical over 10 bases. Germline V gene lookup returns CDR1 LGHNA and CDR2 YSLEER. J gave up 5 bases and V 0 bases, and 16 bases lay outside the gene matches. CDR3 size: 19 residues. The CDR3 coding sequence is TGCGCCAGCAGCCAAGATTTGGCCCAACCGGGACAGGGGTCCCACGAGCAGTACTTC. The encoded protein is CASSQDLAQPGQGSHEQYF.

The rearrangement links TRBV4-1 to TRBJ1-2, with 7 bases matching TRBD1. The CDR3 has 15 residues. Germline loops: CDR1 MGHRA, CDR2 YSYEKL. With 1 base clipped from V and 7 bases from J, the junction kept 9 bases outside the gene matches. The CDR3: CASSQVEGAVVGYTF. CDR3 bases: TGCGCCAGCAGCCAAGTGGAGGGGGCAGTCGTTGGCTACACCTTC.

This chain joins TRBV7-3 and TRBJ2-7; D may be TRBD2 (6 bases). CDR1 and CDR2 from the germline V gene are SGHTA and FQGTGA. The germline V and J ends were trimmed by 5 bases and 3 bases, with 11 bases remaining between them. The CDR3 contains 13 residues. The CDR3 DNA reads TGTGCCAGCAGCCCCGACGGGGGCTACGAGCAGTACTTC. Translated, it gives CASSPDGGYEQYF.

CDR3 protein: CASSAPTGNEKLFF. Here the CDR3 DNA reads TGTGCCAGCTCAGCGCCGACAGGGAATGAAAAACTGTTTTTT. The V gene is TRBV18, the J gene TRBJ1-4, with TRBD1 identical over 7 bases. Germline V gene sequence: CDR1 KGHSH, CDR2 LQKENI. There are 14 residues in the CDR3. Trimming took 5 bases from V and 5 from J; bases not matched to a gene: 5.

This chain connects TRBV21-1 to TRBJ1-1; the table's D call TRBD1 went unverified against the DNA. TRBV21-1 is a recognized pseudogene. The CDR3 spans 17 residues. CDR3 region: CASSKLGGWDMNTEAFF. The CDR3 nucleotides read TGTGCCAGCAGCAAACTAGGGGGTTGGGACATGAACACTGAAGCTTTCTTT.

The chain combines TRBV6-1 with TRBJ2-2; 9 bases are shared with TRBD1. V lost 6 bases, J lost 5 bases, and 4 bases stayed unmatched. The germline V gene encodes CDR1 MNHNS and CDR2 SASEGT. The CDR3 has 14 residues. CDR3: CASRGQGLTGELFF. The CDR3 DNA reads as TGTGCCAGCAGGGGACAGGGTTTAACCGGGGAGCTGTTTTTT.

The chain employs TRBV7-9 and TRBJ1-4, with D maybe TRBD1 (6 bases). V was trimmed by 9 bases and J by 6 bases, leaving 17 bases between them. Germline loops: CDR1 SEHNR, CDR2 FQNEAQ (reference sequence). The CDR3 contains 14 residues. In DNA, the CDR3 is TGTGCCAGTAAGAAAGGGACACCCGATGAAAAACTGTTTTTT. This codes for CASKKGTPDEKLFF.

This rearrangement joins TRBV2 to TRBJ2-3; 13 nucleotides agree with TRBD2. CDR3 length: 19 residues. Trimming at V came to 3 bases and at J to 4 bases, leaving 13 bases not matched to a gene. The germline V gene encodes CDR1 SNHLY and CDR2 FYNNEI. CDR3 in amino acids: CASSEVGGPGLAGPDTQYF. The DNA of the CDR3 is TGTGCCAGCAGTGAGGTTGGCGGACCGGGACTAGCGGGGCCAGATACGCAGTATTTT.

The rearrangement joins TRBV7-8 to TRBJ2-7; 10 nucleotides match TRBD2. The length of the CDR3 is 16 residues. Germline-derived CDR1 and CDR2 are SGHVS and FQNEAQ. Trimming cost V 1 base and J 3 bases; bases outside gene matches: 6. The CDR3: CASSLELASGGYEQYF. As DNA, the CDR3 is TGTGCCAGCAGCTTAGAATTGGCTAGCGGGGGCTACGAGCAGTACTTC.

This chain joins TRBV6-5 and TRBJ2-6; no reliable D call. V was trimmed by 7 bases and J by 0 bases, leaving 10 bases between them. Per germline, CDR1 MNHEY and CDR2 SVGAGI. CDR3 length equals 15 residues. The chain's CDR3 is CASTSRNSGANVLTF. The CDR3 DNA reads TGTGCCAGCACCTCGAGGAACTCTGGGGCCAACGTCCTGACTTTC.

This clone showed up just once. The rearrangement links TRBV21-1 to TRBJ1-5; the D call in the table, TRBD1, was not verified against the DNA. TRBV21-1 is a documented pseudogene. This CDR3 is 16 amino acids long. The CDR3, as DNA: TGTGCCAGCAGCAAAGCTGGAGGGGGCCACAATCAGCCCCAGCATTTT. Translated, it gives CASSKAGGGHNQPQHF.

The rearrangement joins TRBV6-1 to TRBJ1-1; 7 bases map to TRBD1. The CDR3 contains 14 residues. CDR1 MNHNS and CDR2 SASEGT come from the germline V gene. The V and J ends lost 5 bases and 4 bases, in that order; junction bases with no gene match: 7. CDR3 in amino acids: CASSPTGAPTEAFF. In DNA form, the CDR3 reads TGTGCCAGCAGTCCCACAGGGGCCCCCACTGAAGCTTTCTTT.

J is TRBJ2-3 and V is TRBV5-6; D call uncertain. V was pared by 1 base and J by 6 bases, with 6 bases between. CDR1 SGHDT and CDR2 YYEEEE come from the germline V gene. The CDR3 sequence is 12 residues long. CDR3 region: CASSLSRDTQYF. In DNA, the CDR3 is TGTGCCAGCAGCTTGAGTCGGGATACGCAGTATTTT. Together with reference TRBV5-6 and TRBJ2-3, the CDR3 gives the full variable domain: DAGVTQSPTHLIKTRGQQVTLRCSPKSGHDTVSWYQQALGQGPQFIFQYYEEEERQRGNFPDRFSGHQFPNYSSELNVNALLLGDSALYLCASSLSRDTQYFGPGTRLTVL.

The V gene is TRBV18, the J gene TRBJ2-7; TRBD1 matches at 9 bases. The CDR3 has 14 residues. Germline V gives CDR1 KGHSH, CDR2 LQKENI. V lost 4 bases to trimming and J lost 7 bases; unmatched junction nucleotides: 8. The CDR3: CASSLLGQGPEQYF. The CDR3 coding sequence is TGTGCCAGCTCACTGTTGGGACAGGGACCTGAGCAGTACTTC.

The chain couples TRBV19 to TRBJ1-2; no definite D call. The germline V gene has CDR1 LNHDA and CDR2 SQIVND (reference sequence). This CDR3 has 13 residues. The V gene lost 4 bases and the J gene lost 8 bases, with 14 bases spanning the gap. CDR3 sequence: CASSNTASGGYTF. DNA of the CDR3: TGTGCCAGTAGTAACACAGCCTCTGGGGGCTACACCTTC.

The sample holds one count of this clone. This chain joins TRBV27 and TRBJ2-7; 8 bases map to TRBD1. Trimming at V came to 8 bases and at J to 3 bases, leaving 6 bases not matched to a gene. CDR3 length: 13 residues. Germline V lookup: CDR1 MNHEY, CDR2 SMNVEV (reference sequence). The CDR3 DNA sequence: TGTGCCAGCGGTAACGGACAGGGCTACGAGCAGTACTTC. Protein sequence: CASGNGQGYEQYF.

V is TRBV7-2 and J is TRBJ1-4, with 7 bases aligning to TRBD1. The ends lost 4 bases at V and 7 bases at J; junction bases unmatched: 9. This CDR3 contains 15 residues. Per germline, CDR1 SGHTA and CDR2 FQGNSA. The CDR3 is CASSSPLGGGEKLFF. For the CDR3, the DNA is TGTGCCAGCAGCTCCCCCCTAGGGGGCGGTGAAAAACTGTTTTTT.